This TCR beta chain was retrieved from a study of cytomegalovirus exposure and HLA in healthy donors. Trimming cost V 3 bases and J 6 bases; bases outside gene matches: 10. The CDR3 consists of 17 residues. Germline V gene data show CDR1 as SGHTA and CDR2 as FQGNSA. Use of 60 Vbeta and 13 Jbeta primers characterized the PCR. Repertoires were generated with immunoSEQ multiplex PCR, while TCRdb's copy carries only in-frame clones and drops some. The sample yields roughly 120,000 clones, 9% to 10% seen once. The V call is TRBV7-2, the J call TRBJ2-1; 11 bases agree with TRBD2. The sample consisted of PBMCs. This TCR came from a man younger than 40 in good health and CMV-seronegative. The CDR3 coding sequence is TGTGCCAGCAGCTTTCTCTTAACTAGCGGGGGTGGCAATGAGCAGTTCTTC. Translation gives CASSFLLTSGGGNEQFF.